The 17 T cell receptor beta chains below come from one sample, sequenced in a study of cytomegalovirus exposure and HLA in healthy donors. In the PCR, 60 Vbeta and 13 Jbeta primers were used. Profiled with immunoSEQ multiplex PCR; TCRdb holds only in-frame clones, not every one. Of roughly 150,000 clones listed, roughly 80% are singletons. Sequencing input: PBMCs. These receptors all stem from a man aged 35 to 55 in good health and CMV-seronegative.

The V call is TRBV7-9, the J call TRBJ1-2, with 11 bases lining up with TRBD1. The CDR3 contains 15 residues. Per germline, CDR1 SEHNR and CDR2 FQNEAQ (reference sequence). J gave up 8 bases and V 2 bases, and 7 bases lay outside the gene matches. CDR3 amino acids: CASSLTLDRGQGYTF. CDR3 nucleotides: TGTGCCAGCAGCTTAACCTTGGACAGGGGGCAAGGCTACACCTTC.

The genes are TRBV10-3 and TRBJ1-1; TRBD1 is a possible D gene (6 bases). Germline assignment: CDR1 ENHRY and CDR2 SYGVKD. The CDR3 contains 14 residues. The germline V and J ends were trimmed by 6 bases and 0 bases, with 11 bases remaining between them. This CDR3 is CAIRQGPMNTEAFF. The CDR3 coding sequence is TGTGCCATCAGACAGGGCCCCATGAACACTGAAGCTTTCTTT.

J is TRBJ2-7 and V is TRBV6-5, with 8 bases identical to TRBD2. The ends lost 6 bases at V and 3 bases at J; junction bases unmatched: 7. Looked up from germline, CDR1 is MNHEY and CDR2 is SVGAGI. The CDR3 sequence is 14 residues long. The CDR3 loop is CASRRLGGDYEQYF. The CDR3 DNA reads TGTGCCAGCAGGAGGCTCGGGGGGGACTACGAGCAGTACTTC.

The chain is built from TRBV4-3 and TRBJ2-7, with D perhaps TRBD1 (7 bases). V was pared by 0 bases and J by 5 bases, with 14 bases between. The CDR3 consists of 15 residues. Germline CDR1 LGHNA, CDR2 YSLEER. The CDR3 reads CASSQDQARGDEQYF. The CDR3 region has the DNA TGCGCCAGCAGCCAAGATCAAGCCAGGGGGGACGAGCAGTACTTC.

The CDR3: CASSPRTSGSETQYF. Written as DNA, the CDR3 is TGTGCCAGCTCACCCAGGACTAGCGGGAGTGAGACCCAGTACTTC. The gene calls are TRBV18 and TRBJ2-5, with TRBD2 matching 13 bases. The CDR3 has 15 residues. The J segment lost 5 bases and the V segment lost 3 bases, leaving 3 bases of the junction unmatched. From germline, CDR1 is KGHSH and CDR2 LQKENI.

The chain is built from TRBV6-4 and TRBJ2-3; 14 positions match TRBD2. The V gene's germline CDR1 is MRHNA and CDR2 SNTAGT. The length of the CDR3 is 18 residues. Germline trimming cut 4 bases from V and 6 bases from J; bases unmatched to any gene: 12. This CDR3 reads CASSGAPGLAGDRDTQYF. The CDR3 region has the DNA TGTGCCAGCAGTGGTGCACCGGGACTAGCGGGAGACAGGGATACGCAGTATTTT.

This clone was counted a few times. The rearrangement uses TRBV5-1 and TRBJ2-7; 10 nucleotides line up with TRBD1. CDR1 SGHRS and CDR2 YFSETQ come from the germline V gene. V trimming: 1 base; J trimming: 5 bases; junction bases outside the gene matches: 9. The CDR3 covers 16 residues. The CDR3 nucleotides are TGCGCCAGCAGCTTGTGGGGAGGGACAGGGGCTCACGAGCAGTACTTC. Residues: CASSLWGGTGAHEQYF.

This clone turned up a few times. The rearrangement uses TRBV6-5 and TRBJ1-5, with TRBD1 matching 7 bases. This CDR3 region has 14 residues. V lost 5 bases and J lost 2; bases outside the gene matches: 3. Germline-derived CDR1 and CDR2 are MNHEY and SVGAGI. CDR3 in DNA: TGTGCCAGCAGTGCTACAGGGGGCAATCAGCCCCAGCATTTT. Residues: CASSATGGNQPQHF.

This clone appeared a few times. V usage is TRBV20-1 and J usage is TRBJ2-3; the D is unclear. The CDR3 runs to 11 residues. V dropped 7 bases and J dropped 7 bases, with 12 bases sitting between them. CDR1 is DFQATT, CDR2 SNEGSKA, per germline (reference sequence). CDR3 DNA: TGCAGTGGGCTCACGAGGTATACGCAGTATTTT. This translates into CSGLTRYTQYF.

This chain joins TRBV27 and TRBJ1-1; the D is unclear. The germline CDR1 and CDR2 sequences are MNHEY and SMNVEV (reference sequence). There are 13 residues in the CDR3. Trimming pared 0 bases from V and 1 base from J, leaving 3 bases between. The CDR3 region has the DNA TGTGCCAGCAGTTTATCAGCGAACACTGAAGCTTTCTTT. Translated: CASSLSANTEAFF.

The CDR3 region has the DNA TGTGCCAGCTCACCAAGGACAGGGGTCGGGGATGAAAAACTGTTTTTT. Translated: CASSPRTGVGDEKLFF. The chain has TRBV18 and TRBJ1-4, with 9 bases matching TRBD1. J lost 6 bases, V lost 2 bases, and 7 bases had no gene match. The CDR3 runs to 16 residues. CDR1 KGHSH and CDR2 LQKENI come from the germline V gene.

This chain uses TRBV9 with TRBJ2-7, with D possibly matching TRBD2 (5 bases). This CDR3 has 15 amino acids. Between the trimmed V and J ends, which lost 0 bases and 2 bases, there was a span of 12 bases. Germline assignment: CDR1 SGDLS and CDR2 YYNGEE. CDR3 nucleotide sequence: TGTGCCAGCAGCGTAGAATCGTCCGGGGCCTACGAGCAGTACTTC. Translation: CASSVESSGAYEQYF.

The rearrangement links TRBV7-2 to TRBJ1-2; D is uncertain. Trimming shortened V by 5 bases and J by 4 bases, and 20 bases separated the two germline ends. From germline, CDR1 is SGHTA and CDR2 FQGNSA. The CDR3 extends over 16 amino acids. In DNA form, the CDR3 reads TGTGCCAGCAGCCCTCCCGCCAGGATGGCCTTCTATGGCTACACCTTC. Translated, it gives CASSPPARMAFYGYTF.

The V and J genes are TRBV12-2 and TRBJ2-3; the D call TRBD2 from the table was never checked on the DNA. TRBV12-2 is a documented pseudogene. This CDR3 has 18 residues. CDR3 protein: CASRLVPHGGASTDTQYF. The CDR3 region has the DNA TGTGCAAGTCGCTTAGTGCCTCATGGCGGGGCTAGCACAGATACGCAGTATTTT.

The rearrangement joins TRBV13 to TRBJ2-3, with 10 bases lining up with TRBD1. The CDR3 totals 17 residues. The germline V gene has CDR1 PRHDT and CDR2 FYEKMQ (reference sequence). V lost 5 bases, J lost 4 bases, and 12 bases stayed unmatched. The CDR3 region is CASSPVGTGVSADTQYF. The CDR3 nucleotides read TGTGCCAGCAGCCCAGTGGGGACAGGGGTTTCCGCAGATACGCAGTATTTT.

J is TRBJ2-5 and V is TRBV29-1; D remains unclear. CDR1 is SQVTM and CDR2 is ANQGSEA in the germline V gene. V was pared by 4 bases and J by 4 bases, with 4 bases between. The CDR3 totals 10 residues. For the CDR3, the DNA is TGCAGCGTTGTCGGAGAGACCCAGTACTTC. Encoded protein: CSVVGETQYF.

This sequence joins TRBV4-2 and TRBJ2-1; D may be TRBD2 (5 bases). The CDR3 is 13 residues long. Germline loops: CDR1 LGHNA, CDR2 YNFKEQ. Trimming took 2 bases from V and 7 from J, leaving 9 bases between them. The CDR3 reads CASSQISGNEQFF. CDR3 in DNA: TGTGCCAGCAGCCAAATCTCGGGGAATGAGCAGTTCTTC.